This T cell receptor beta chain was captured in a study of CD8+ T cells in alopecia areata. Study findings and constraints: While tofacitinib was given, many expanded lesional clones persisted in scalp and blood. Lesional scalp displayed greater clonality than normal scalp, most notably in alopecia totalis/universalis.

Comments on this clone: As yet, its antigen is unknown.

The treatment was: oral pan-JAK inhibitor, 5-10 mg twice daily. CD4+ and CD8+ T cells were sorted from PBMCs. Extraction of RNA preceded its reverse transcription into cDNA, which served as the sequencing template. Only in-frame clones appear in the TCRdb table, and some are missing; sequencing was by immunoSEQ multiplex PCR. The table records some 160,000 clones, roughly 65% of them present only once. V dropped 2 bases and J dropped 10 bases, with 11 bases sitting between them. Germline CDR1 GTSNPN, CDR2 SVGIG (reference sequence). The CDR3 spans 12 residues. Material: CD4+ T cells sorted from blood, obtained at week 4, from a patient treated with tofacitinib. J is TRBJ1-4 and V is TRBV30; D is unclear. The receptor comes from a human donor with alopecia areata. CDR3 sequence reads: CAWSTNSGKLFF. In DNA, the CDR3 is TGTGCCTGGAGTACTAACAGCGGAAAACTGTTTTTT.